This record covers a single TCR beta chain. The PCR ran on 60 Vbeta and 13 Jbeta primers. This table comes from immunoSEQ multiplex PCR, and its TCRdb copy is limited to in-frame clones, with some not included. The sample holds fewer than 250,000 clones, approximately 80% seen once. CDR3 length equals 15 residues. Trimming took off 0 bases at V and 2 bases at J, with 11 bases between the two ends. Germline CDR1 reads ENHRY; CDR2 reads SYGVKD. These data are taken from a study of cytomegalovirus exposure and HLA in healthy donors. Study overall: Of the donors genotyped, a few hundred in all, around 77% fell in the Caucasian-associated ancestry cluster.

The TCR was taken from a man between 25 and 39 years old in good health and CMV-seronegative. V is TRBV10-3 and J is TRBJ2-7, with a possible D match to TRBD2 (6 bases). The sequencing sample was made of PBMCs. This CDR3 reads CAISESMVAAYEQYF. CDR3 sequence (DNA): TGTGCCATCAGTGAGTCGATGGTAGCGGCCTACGAGCAGTACTTC.